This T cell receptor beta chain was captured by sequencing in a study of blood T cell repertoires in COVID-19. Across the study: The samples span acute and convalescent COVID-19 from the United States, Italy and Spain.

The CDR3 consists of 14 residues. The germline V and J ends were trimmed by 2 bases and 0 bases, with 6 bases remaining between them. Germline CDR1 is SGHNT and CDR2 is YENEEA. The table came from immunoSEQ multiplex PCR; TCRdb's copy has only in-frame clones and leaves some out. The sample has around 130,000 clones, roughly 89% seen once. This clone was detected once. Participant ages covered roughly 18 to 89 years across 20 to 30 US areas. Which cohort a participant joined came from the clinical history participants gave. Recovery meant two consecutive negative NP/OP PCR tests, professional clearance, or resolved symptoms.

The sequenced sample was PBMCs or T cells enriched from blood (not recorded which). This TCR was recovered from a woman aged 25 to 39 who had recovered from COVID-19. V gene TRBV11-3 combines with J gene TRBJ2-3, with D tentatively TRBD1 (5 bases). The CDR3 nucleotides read TGTGCCAGCAGCTTAAGGGGCAGCACAGATACGCAGTATTTT. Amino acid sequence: CASSLRGSTDTQYF.